A single sample gave rise to the 21 T cell receptor beta chains below, sequenced in a study of T cell responses to AZD1222 COVID-19 vaccine (dated by TCRdb to the early 2020s). In the paper's terms, the time point label means: baseline before first vaccination. The method was the immunoSEQ multiplex PCR assay. TCRdb obtained this table from immuneACCESS and retained in-frame rearrangements with V and J assigned. These tables miss some clones; where compared with another copy, unresolved V genes account for less than half of the shortfall, and the remainder is unexplained. This sample lists roughly 92,000 clones; roughly 89% were detected once. In total, the top ten clones hold 8% to 9.5% of the sample. Sequencing was performed on peripheral blood, taken on day 0 of AZD1222 vaccination. The receptors originated from an adult in good health.

This clone appeared a single time. V usage is TRBV10-3 and J usage is TRBJ2-1; the match to TRBD2 covers 8 bases. V shed 8 bases, J shed 6 bases, and the junction held 12 bases outside the gene matches. The CDR3 covers 15 residues. Germline V gene data show CDR1 as ENHRY and CDR2 as SYGVKD. This CDR3 is CAIAGGAGDGNEQFF. In nucleotides, the CDR3 is TGTGCCATCGCGGGGGGAGCGGGGGACGGCAATGAGCAGTTCTTC.

V and J are TRBV19 and TRBJ1-2, with 7 bases fitting TRBD1. Trimming took 7 bases from V and 3 from J; bases not matched to a gene: 14. In germline, CDR1 is LNHDA, CDR2 SQIVND (reference sequence). This CDR3 comprises 16 residues. As DNA, the CDR3 is TGTGCCAGTACCCGCCAAGAAGACAGGGTACACTATGGCTACACCTTC. It specifies CASTRQEDRVHYGYTF.

The chain carries TRBV5-1 and TRBJ2-5, with a possible D match to TRBD1 (6 bases). Trimming removed 0 bases from V and 7 bases from J, with 13 bases in between. This CDR3 is 14 amino acids long. CDR1 SGHRS and CDR2 YFSETQ come from the germline V gene. CDR3 sequence: CASSLAGADRTQYF. The CDR3 DNA reads TGCGCCAGCAGCTTGGCAGGGGCAGACCGGACCCAGTACTTC.

The chain recombines TRBV18 with TRBJ2-5, with 10 bases matching TRBD2. V shed 3 bases, J shed 1 base, and the junction held 8 bases outside the gene matches. The CDR3 spans 17 residues. CDR1 and CDR2 (germline): KGHSH, LQKENI. The CDR3 spells CASSPIAGGSPQETQYF. The CDR3, as DNA: TGTGCCAGCTCACCGATAGCGGGGGGCTCTCCCCAAGAGACCCAGTACTTC.

The V gene is TRBV25-1, the J gene TRBJ1-6; D call uncertain. The CDR3 is made up of 13 amino acids. V shed 7 bases and J shed 11 bases, with 15 bases lying between them. Germline V gene lookup returns CDR1 MGHDK and CDR2 SYGVNS. CDR3 in amino acids: CASTVGPKAPLHF. DNA for the CDR3: TGTGCCAGCACGGTGGGTCCAAAGGCACCCCTCCACTTT.

This clone came up once. The chain uses TRBV7-2 and TRBJ2-7, with D perhaps matching TRBD2 (5 bases). This CDR3 is 15 amino acids long. Trimming took off 3 bases at V and 6 bases at J, with 18 bases between the two ends. Germline CDR1 SGHTA, CDR2 FQGNSA. The CDR3 DNA reads TGTGCCAGCAGCTTGGGCTCGGACTCCCGCTCCGAGCAGTACTTC. This encodes CASSLGSDSRSEQYF.

The rearrangement joins TRBV15 to TRBJ1-4, with TRBD1 identical over 7 bases. The CDR3 totals 14 residues. V was pared by 5 bases and J by 4 bases, with 4 bases of the junction left unmatched. CDR1 is LNHNV, CDR2 YYDKDF, per germline (reference sequence). CDR3 sequence reads: CATSDDRVNEKLFF. CDR3 bases: TGTGCCACCAGCGACGACAGGGTTAATGAAAAACTGTTTTTT.

J is TRBJ1-1 and V is TRBV5-4; D ambiguous. V was shortened by 0 bases and J by 8 bases, with 8 bases between the two germline ends. This CDR3 comprises 12 residues. CDR1 and CDR2 (germline): SGHNT, YYREEE (reference sequence). The CDR3 loop reads CASSLGVGEAFF. The DNA for the CDR3 is TGTGCCAGCAGCTTGGGGGTCGGGGAAGCTTTCTTT.

The gene calls are TRBV27 and TRBJ1-1; no reliable D call. Trimming pared 2 bases from V and 4 bases from J, leaving 11 bases between. Germline V gene data show CDR1 as MNHEY and CDR2 as SMNVEV (reference sequence). This CDR3 has 14 amino acids. The CDR3 region has the DNA TGTGCCAGCAGTTTAGTTCCTATGGGCACTGAAGCTTTCTTT. Translated, it gives CASSLVPMGTEAFF.

The chain links TRBV19 to TRBJ2-7; no firm D call. The CDR3 loop spans 12 amino acids. Trimming pared 3 bases from V and 3 bases from J, leaving 6 bases between. Germline values: CDR1 LNHDA, CDR2 SQIVND (reference sequence). The CDR3 loop reads CASSMSHYEQYF. The CDR3 nucleotides are TGTGCCAGTAGTATGTCACACTACGAGCAGTACTTC.

The chain employs TRBV27 and TRBJ1-2; maybe TRBD1 (5 bases). Germline assignment: CDR1 MNHEY and CDR2 SMNVEV (reference sequence). Deletions cut 2 bases from V and 1 base from J, with 8 bases between. This CDR3 is built from 14 residues. The CDR3 spells CASSLGGGNYGYTF. DNA of the CDR3: TGTGCCAGCAGTTTAGGGGGGGGTAACTATGGCTACACCTTC.

V and J are TRBV12-5 and TRBJ2-6; D is uncertain. The CDR3 covers 15 residues. CDR1 is LGHNT and CDR2 is FRNRAP in the germline V gene. V was shortened by 0 bases and J by 0 bases, with 3 bases between the two germline ends. Here the CDR3 DNA reads TGTGCTAGTGGTTTGGTACCCTCTGGGGCCAACGTCCTGACTTTC. It codes for CASGLVPSGANVLTF.

The rearrangement links TRBV30 to TRBJ1-1; a possible D gene is TRBD1 (5 bases). V gave up 7 bases and J gave up 5 bases, with 14 bases separating them. Germline loops: CDR1 GTSNPN, CDR2 SVGIG (reference sequence). This CDR3 is 12 amino acids long. CDR3 sequence: CAYHPPGTEAFF. Here the CDR3 DNA reads TGTGCCTACCACCCCCCAGGGACTGAAGCTTTCTTT.

The chain has TRBV7-3 and TRBJ1-1, with 7 bases that match TRBD1. Germline V gene lookup returns CDR1 SGHTA and CDR2 FQGTGA. The V segment lost 6 bases and the J segment 1 base; nucleotides outside the gene matches: 2. The CDR3 is made up of 13 amino acids. CDR3 sequence: CASREGANTEAFF. In nucleotides, the CDR3 is TGTGCCAGCAGGGAGGGGGCGAACACTGAAGCTTTCTTT.

This chain joins TRBV7-6 and TRBJ2-3; D not certain. Trimming took 3 bases from V and 0 from J, leaving 4 bases between them. The CDR3 spans 13 residues. The germline gives CDR1 SGHVS, CDR2 FNYEAQ. The CDR3 is CASSLISTDTQYF. The CDR3 DNA sequence: TGTGCCAGCAGCTTGATCAGCACAGATACGCAGTATTTT.

V is TRBV5-1 and J is TRBJ1-1; TRBD1 matches 8 bases. The germline CDR1 and CDR2 sequences are SGHRS and YFSETQ. The V gene end was trimmed by 4 bases and the J gene end by 11 bases; junction bases not matched to a gene: 10. The CDR3 extends over 13 amino acids. In DNA form, the CDR3 reads TGCGCCAGCAGCCTGACAGGGGAGTCGGATGCTTTCTTT. This sequence encodes CASSLTGESDAFF.

V usage is TRBV5-6 and J usage is TRBJ1-1; no reliable D call. Trimming took off 2 bases at V and 10 bases at J, with 9 bases between the two ends. CDR3 size: 11 residues. Per the germline V gene, CDR1 is SGHDT and CDR2 is YYEEEE. DNA for the CDR3: TGTGCCAGCAGCTTAGGCAGAGGAGCTTTCTTT. Translating gives CASSLGRGAFF.

The V gene is TRBV4-1, the J gene TRBJ1-1; 7 nucleotides agree with TRBD1. The CDR3 has 16 amino acids. V gave up 2 bases and J gave up 2 bases; unmatched junction bases: 8. Germline lookup yields CDR1 MGHRA and CDR2 YSYEKL. The CDR3 is CASSQYRDSGNTEAFF. The DNA for the CDR3 is TGCGCCAGCAGCCAATACCGGGACAGTGGAAACACTGAAGCTTTCTTT.

This chain joins TRBV5-5 and TRBJ2-6; 7 bases align to TRBD2. The J segment lost 0 bases and the V segment lost 4 bases, leaving 4 bases of the junction unmatched. Germline V gene data show CDR1 as SGHKS and CDR2 as YYEKEE (reference sequence). The CDR3 consists of 16 residues. This chain's CDR3 is CASSGGRASGANVLTF. The CDR3 DNA sequence: TGTGCCAGCAGCGGAGGGAGGGCCTCTGGGGCCAACGTCCTGACTTTC.

This rearrangement joins TRBV4-1 to TRBJ2-1, with 10 nucleotides matching TRBD1. V trimming: 1 base; J trimming: 8 bases; junction bases outside the gene matches: 17. The germline V gene encodes CDR1 MGHRA and CDR2 YSYEKL. The CDR3 contains 19 residues. The CDR3 DNA reads as TGCGCCAGCAGCCAAGGGAAATTCAGGGGACAGGGGAAGGCGGATGAGCAGTTCTTC. Amino acid sequence: CASSQGKFRGQGKADEQFF.

The CDR3 loop is CASNRDRGPGYTF. The CDR3 DNA reads TGTGCCAGCAACCGGGACAGGGGGCCTGGCTACACCTTC. This rearrangement joins TRBV7-9 to TRBJ1-2; 12 positions agree with TRBD1. This CDR3 is built from 13 residues. Germline trimming cut 7 bases from V and 7 bases from J; bases unmatched to any gene: 4. Germline CDR1 and CDR2: SEHNR and FQNEAQ (reference sequence).